This T cell receptor beta chain came from a study of blood T cell repertoires in COVID-19. For the study at large: COVID-19 samples, acute and convalescent, were from the United States, Italy and Spain. The analysed material was cDNA or gDNA that came from T cells, B-cell-depleted T cells, or PBMCs.

The V segment lost 6 bases and the J segment 7 bases; nucleotides outside the gene matches: 5. Germline V gives CDR1 SNHLY, CDR2 FYNNEI. The CDR3 is made up of 12 amino acids. Assay: immunoSEQ multiplex PCR; the TCRdb copy retains only in-frame clones and omits some. The data contain roughly 100,000 clones, roughly 87% of them seen just once; the ten biggest clones take up 6.2%. Sample: peripheral blood. This clonotype was obtained from a human donor in a cohort sampled during active COVID-19. The V gene is TRBV2, the J gene TRBJ1-1, with 7 bases identical to TRBD1. In DNA form, the CDR3 reads TGTGCCAGCAGCAAGGGACAGCGTGAAGCTTTCTTT. Encoded protein: CASSKGQREAFF.